These 14 T cell receptor beta chains were all obtained from the same sample, sequenced in a study of T cell responses to AZD1222 COVID-19 vaccine. The assay was immunoSEQ multiplex PCR, and TCRdb's table has in-frame clones only and misses some. Of 150,000 or so clones in the sample, about 91% are singletons; the top ten hold around 2.1%. Specimen: peripheral blood, collected on day 0 of AZD1222 vaccination. These TCRs come from an adult in good health.

This chain links TRBV5-5 with TRBJ2-5; 9 bases map to TRBD1. Germline CDR1 and CDR2: SGHKS and YYEKEE (reference sequence). The CDR3 is 19 amino acids. The V segment lost 4 bases and the J segment 0 bases; nucleotides outside the gene matches: 16. The DNA for the CDR3 is TGTGCCAGCAGCAGGACCCCGGGACAGGGACCCACCTACCAAGAGACCCAGTACTTC. Protein sequence: CASSRTPGQGPTYQETQYF.

The V and J genes are TRBV4-2 and TRBJ2-1; D uncertain. V was cut by 1 base and J by 3 bases, with 10 bases left in between. The CDR3 is 15 residues long. Germline V lookup: CDR1 LGHNA, CDR2 YNFKEQ. The CDR3 sequence: CASSQVDLDYNEQFF. The CDR3 region has the DNA TGTGCCAGCAGCCAAGTTGATCTAGACTACAATGAGCAGTTCTTC.

The table lists this clone with a count of one. This chain connects TRBV19 to TRBJ1-1, with TRBD1 as a possible D gene (6 bases). CDR1 and CDR2 (germline): LNHDA, SQIVND (reference sequence). The CDR3 has 15 residues. The V end lost 7 bases, the J end lost 4 bases, and 19 bases lay between the germline ends. The CDR3 sequence: CASIPFRGVTTEAFF. As DNA, the CDR3 is TGTGCCAGTATTCCCTTTAGGGGGGTGACCACTGAAGCTTTCTTT.

This chain uses TRBV7-6 with TRBJ2-7; 8 nucleotides match TRBD1. This CDR3 contains 17 residues. Trimming took 1 base from V and 0 from J; bases not matched to a gene: 8. Germline lookup yields CDR1 SGHVS and CDR2 FNYEAQ. As DNA, the CDR3 is TGTGCCAGCAGCTTAGTAGTTCCAGGACAGGGCTCCTACGAGCAGTACTTC. Translated, it gives CASSLVVPGQGSYEQYF.

J is TRBJ2-7 and V is TRBV7-2; 14 nucleotides agree with TRBD2. CDR3 length: 18 amino acids. The ends lost 5 bases at V and 0 bases at J; junction bases unmatched: 9. Germline CDR1 and CDR2: SGHTA and FQGNSA. This CDR3 reads CASSPRLAGGGSSYEQYF. The CDR3 region has the DNA TGTGCCAGCAGCCCCCGACTAGCGGGAGGGGGGAGCTCCTACGAGCAGTACTTC.

This sequence joins TRBV2 and TRBJ2-7, with TRBD2 as a possible D gene (6 bases). The V end lost 4 bases, the J end lost 9 bases, and 10 bases lay between the germline ends. Per the germline V gene, CDR1 is SNHLY and CDR2 is FYNNEI. The CDR3 has 11 amino acids. CDR3 sequence reads: CASSVVEGQYF. The CDR3 DNA reads as TGTGCCAGCAGTGTGGTGGAGGGGCAGTACTTC.

This chain links TRBV18 with TRBJ2-7; D perhaps matches TRBD2 (6 bases). The CDR3 runs 14 residues. Germline loops: CDR1 KGHSH, CDR2 LQKENI. Trimming stripped 2 bases from V and 5 bases from J, with 13 bases between. The CDR3 DNA reads as TGTGCCAGCTCACCATTGGCGGAGGGAAACGAGCAGTACTTC. It translates to CASSPLAEGNEQYF. Full variable domain (rest looked up from reference TRBV18 and TRBJ2-7): NAGVMQNPRHLVRRRGQEARLRCSPMKGHSHVYWYRQLPEEGLKFMVYLQKENIIDESGMPKERFSAEFPKEGPSILRIQQVVRGDSAAYFCASSPLAEGNEQYFGPGTRLTVT.

The chain recombines TRBV6-5 with TRBJ2-4; the D is unclear. This CDR3 is 14 amino acids long. Trimming removed 4 bases from V and 0 bases from J, with 7 bases in between. CDR1 is MNHEY, CDR2 SVGAGI, per germline. CDR3 protein: CASSSPRAKNIQYF. DNA for the CDR3: TGTGCCAGCAGTTCTCCCCGAGCCAAAAACATTCAGTACTTC.

This chain joins TRBV6-5 and TRBJ1-4, with 9 bases fitting TRBD1. This CDR3 has 15 amino acids. The germline CDR1 and CDR2 sequences are MNHEY and SVGAGI. J was trimmed by 8 bases and V by 2 bases; bases with no gene match: 6. The CDR3 region has the DNA TGTGCCAGCAGTTACGGGACAGGGTTTAGCGAAAAACTGTTTTTT. This codes for CASSYGTGFSEKLFF.

CDR3 nucleotides: TGTGCCAGCAGCCCGCAAGGGGGGGGATACGAGCAGTACTTC. Its protein is CASSPQGGGYEQYF. The V and J genes are TRBV7-3 and TRBJ2-7, with D possibly TRBD2 on 7 matching bases. Germline CDR1 is SGHTA and CDR2 is FQGTGA. The CDR3 runs 14 residues. The V end lost 5 bases, the J end lost 4 bases, and 15 bases lay between the germline ends. Full variable domain (remainder filled in from reference TRBV7-3 and TRBJ2-7): GAGVSQTPSNKVTEKGKYVELRCDPISGHTALYWYRQSLGQGPEFLIYFQGTGAADDSGLPNDRFFAVRPEGSVSTLKIQRTERGDSAVYLCASSPQGGGYEQYFGPGTRLTVT.

The chain couples TRBV6-1 to TRBJ1-2; D gene unclear. The CDR3 covers 14 residues. Trimming shortened V by 2 bases and J by 0 bases, and 7 bases separated the two germline ends. Germline V gene sequence: CDR1 MNHNS, CDR2 SASEGT. DNA of the CDR3: TGTGCCAGCAGTGAACAGTATTCTAACTATGGCTACACCTTC. Translating gives CASSEQYSNYGYTF.

The chain uses TRBV7-9 and TRBJ2-7; D not resolved. CDR1 and CDR2 from the germline V gene are SEHNR and FQNEAQ (reference sequence). Trimming pared 5 bases from V and 4 bases from J, leaving 9 bases between. The CDR3 contains 12 residues. The CDR3, as DNA: TGTGCCAGCAGCGAAAACCGGTACGAGCAGTACTTC. Its translation is CASSENRYEQYF.

This clone was recorded once. The chain recombines TRBV5-1 with TRBJ2-1; TRBD2 matches 13 bases. This CDR3 comprises 17 residues. Germline lookup yields CDR1 SGHRS and CDR2 YFSETQ. J lost 9 bases, V lost 0 bases, and 9 bases had no gene match. The CDR3 region has the DNA TGCGCCAGCAGCTTGGGGGGCGGACTAGCGGGAGCTATTGAGCAGTTCTTC. Protein: CASSLGGGLAGAIEQFF.

The V call is TRBV7-2, the J call TRBJ2-1; TRBD1 matches 9 bases. Germline V gene lookup returns CDR1 SGHTA and CDR2 FQGNSA. This CDR3 contains 16 residues. The J segment lost 0 bases and the V segment lost 5 bases, leaving 5 bases of the junction unmatched. Here the CDR3 reads CASSTRDRVSYNEQFF. The CDR3 DNA follows: TGTGCCAGCAGCACCCGGGACAGGGTCTCCTACAATGAGCAGTTCTTC. Drawing the rest from reference TRBV7-2 and TRBJ2-1, the complete variable domain is GAGVSQSPSNKVTEKGKDVELRCDPISGHTALYWYRQSLGQGLEFLIYFQGNSAPDKSGLPSDRFSAERTGGSVSTLTIQRTQQEDSAVYLCASSTRDRVSYNEQFFGPGTRLTVL.